This T cell receptor beta chain was found in a study of OX40 agonist ivuxolimab in advanced cancers. For the study in its entirety: Ivuxolimab was a fully human IgG2 agonistic monoclonal antibody targeting the costimulatory receptor OX40 (CD134). Partial responses occurred in three dose-escalation patients: two with cutaneous melanoma and one with hepatocellular carcinoma. Among the 52 dose-escalation patients, some 19 had hepatocellular carcinoma, roughly 15 melanoma, 9 renal cell carcinoma and 9 head and neck cancer. Intravenous ivuxolimab was administered to patients every 2 weeks at six dose levels: 0.01, 0.1, 0.3, 1.5, 3 and 10 mg/kg. Prior anti-PD-1, anti-PD-L1 or anti-CTLA-4 therapy was permitted, and checkpoint inhibitors had been received by about 36% of dose-escalation patients. Peripheral TCRbeta sequencing was intended to test whether TCR sequence diversity was altered and clonal T-cell expansion was caused by ivuxolimab. The paper covers the monotherapy dose-escalation part of the phase I ivuxolimab trial, which included N ≈ 50 patients. The dose-escalation cohort was 82.7% male with a mean age of approximately 60 years, ranging from roughly 23 to 85.

The study at large found these results: After ivuxolimab, CD8+ T cells had more expanded clones than CD4+ T cells on average. Partial responders in the 0.1-3.0 mg/kg groups had among the lowest normalized peripheral clonal expansion, especially among CD8+ T cells. At doses of 0.1 to 3.0 mg/kg, clonal expansion of both CD4+ and CD8+ T cells in blood was seen between baseline and week 6. Low levels of normalized T-cell clonal expansion were also shown by some nonresponding patients. Antigen specificity was not determined for the clonally expanded peripheral T cells.

Concerning this clone itself: No cognate antigen has been identified for it. Base quality data are lacking; no much larger clone is found one base away.

Genomic DNA was extracted from sorted cells for sequencing of the TCRbeta CDR3 region. The immunoSEQ Assay was used to sequence the TCRbeta CDR3 regions. TCRdb holds this immuneACCESS table with in-frame rearrangements only. Some clones are missing; in checked studies, unresolved V genes explain under half, and the rest has no known cause. A total of 100,000 or so clones appear in this sample, around 90% of them only once. The top ten hold 0.54% of the sample. The trial excluded patients who had a history of autoimmune disease or who were on systemic immunosuppression. Peripheral blood for TCR sequencing was collected from all dose cohorts at baseline, on cycle 4 day 1, and on cycle 7 day 1. The samples were drawn from a first-in-human, open-label, multicenter phase I dose-escalation trial of ivuxolimab. Adults with locally advanced or metastatic melanoma, renal cell, hepatocellular, or head and neck squamous cell carcinoma were enrolled in the trial. Before TCR sequencing, CD4+ and CD8+ T cells were separately sorted from peripheral blood.

CDR1 SGDLS and CDR2 YYNGEE are derived from the germline V gene. Compared with germline, V lacks 0 bases and J lacks 2 bases; bases without a gene match: 5. The CDR3 has 15 amino acids, counting the end cysteine and phenylalanine. The entry retains the CDR3 DNA only, 45 bases that are in frame from base 1. The sequence links TRBV9 to TRBJ2-7; 7 bases in between match TRBD2. This TCR came from an adult with an advanced solid tumor such as melanoma, head and neck, liver or kidney cancer. The input for sequencing was CD4+ or CD8+ T cells sorted from blood, taken in a trial of the OX40 agonist ivuxolimab. The DNA reads TGTGCCAGCAGCGTAGACCCTAGCGGAACCTACGAGCAGTACTTC. This is translated as CASSVDPSGTYEQYF.